Shown below are 17 T cell receptor beta chains from a single sample sequenced in a study of follicular helper T cells after annual influenza vaccination. The method was immunoSEQ multiplex PCR; TCRdb's version includes in-frame clones alone and lacks a portion of them. The sample includes 2,500 to 3,000 clones, around 85% of them seen just once. The time point: 2014-2015 season, pre-vaccination. Sequences were derived from CXCR5+ CD38- circulating T follicular helper cells from blood, sampled on the day of influenza vaccination. The subset here: circulating Tfh, non-naive CD4+CXCR5+PD-1+ (ICOS+CD38+ or ICOS-CD38-). These receptor sequences come from an adult who received the influenza vaccine.

The chain joins TRBV7-2 to TRBJ2-7; 8 nucleotides agree with TRBD2. Germline CDR1 is SGHTA and CDR2 is FQGNSA. The CDR3 is 14 amino acids. V lost 5 bases, J lost 0 bases, and 3 bases stayed unmatched. The CDR3 is CASSDGTSSYEQYF. In nucleotides, the CDR3 is TGTGCCAGCAGCGATGGGACTAGCTCCTACGAGCAGTACTTC.

The rearrangement links TRBV11-3 to TRBJ2-7; D ambiguous. Germline lookup yields CDR1 SGHNT and CDR2 YENEEA. The CDR3 has 15 residues. V lost 3 bases to trimming and J lost 2 bases, with 14 bases between them. DNA for the CDR3: TGTGCCAGCAGCTTCTCCGGCCGACCAACCTACGAGCAGTACTTC. This translates into CASSFSGRPTYEQYF. Full variable domain (rest looked up from reference TRBV11-3 and TRBJ2-7): EAGVVQSPRYKIIEKKQPVAFWCNPISGHNTLYWYLQNLGQGPELLIRYENEEAVDDSQLPKDRFSAERLKGVDSTLKIQPAELGDSAVYLCASSFSGRPTYEQYFGPGTRLTVT.

This clone was detected only once. The rearrangement links TRBV5-1 to TRBJ2-1; 7 bases line up with TRBD1. The CDR3 extends over 15 amino acids. V was clipped by 3 bases and J by 11 bases; unmatched bases: 14. Germline V gene lookup returns CDR1 SGHRS and CDR2 YFSETQ. CDR3 amino acids: CASSSSGTAKDKQFF. As DNA, the CDR3 is TGCGCCAGCAGCTCCTCCGGGACAGCGAAGGATAAGCAGTTCTTC. The complete variable domain, with remaining parts taken from reference TRBV5-1 and TRBJ2-1, reads KAGVTQTPRYLIKTRGQQVTLSCSPISGHRSVSWYQQTPGQGLQFLFEYFSETQRNKGNFPGRFSGRQFSNSRSEMNVSTLELGDSALYLCASSSSGTAKDKQFFGPGTRLTVL.

V gene TRBV5-1 combines with J gene TRBJ2-5; tentative D call: TRBD1 (6 bases). The CDR3 extends over 15 amino acids. Trimming shortened V by 3 bases and J by 3 bases, and 15 bases separated the two germline ends. Germline V gene data show CDR1 as SGHRS and CDR2 as YFSETQ. The CDR3 sequence: CASSSRPDREETQYF. The CDR3 DNA reads as TGCGCCAGCAGCTCGCGCCCGGACAGAGAAGAGACCCAGTACTTC.

This chain's CDR3 is CSAYDRAAQYF. CDR3 DNA: TGCAGTGCTTACGACAGGGCGGCGCAGTATTTT. The chain links TRBV20-1 to TRBJ2-3, with 7 bases matching TRBD1. V shed 5 bases, J shed 10 bases, and the junction held 6 bases outside the gene matches. Per the germline V gene, CDR1 is DFQATT and CDR2 is SNEGSKA (reference sequence). The length of the CDR3 is 11 residues.

The table lists this clone with a few counts. DNA for the CDR3: TGTGCCAGCCGACGGAGGACGGAAAATTCACCCCTCCACTTT. Translation: CASRRRTENSPLHF. This chain connects TRBV5-4 to TRBJ1-6; no clear D. The V gene lost 7 bases and the J gene lost 7 bases, with 15 bases spanning the gap. This CDR3 contains 14 residues. CDR1 SGHNT and CDR2 YYREEE come from the germline V gene (reference sequence).

To note about this clone: A junction end diverges from the germline sequence, so it may reflect a read error. The CDR3 sequence is CASSERTGEVF. In nucleotides, the CDR3 is TGTGCCAGCAGTGAAAGGACTGGCGAGGTCTTC. V gene TRBV2 combines with J gene TRBJ2-1, with D tentatively TRBD2 (5 bases). The CDR3 runs to 11 residues. Germline CDR1 SNHLY, CDR2 FYNNEI.

The genes are TRBV5-8 and TRBJ1-1, with D possibly matching TRBD1 (6 bases). Germline CDR1 and CDR2: SGHTS and YDEGEE. Trimming pared 4 bases from V and 1 base from J, leaving 14 bases between. The CDR3 loop spans 15 amino acids. The CDR3 reads CASSPGRGANTEAFF. In DNA, the CDR3 is TGTGCCAGCAGCCCGGGGCGGGGGGCGAACACTGAAGCTTTCTTT.

Note on this clone: The junction departs from the called germline gene at one end, perhaps through a read error. The chain is built from TRBV5-1 and TRBJ1-6; TRBD1 is a possible D gene (5 bases). Looked up from germline, CDR1 is SGHRS and CDR2 is YFSETQ. CDR3 length: 13 amino acids. CDR3 in amino acids: CASTGPENSPLHF. The CDR3 bases are TGCGCAAGCACAGGTCCTGAGAATTCACCCCTCCACTTT. The full variable domain, with the rest looked up from reference TRBV5-1 and TRBJ1-6, is KAGVTQTPRYLIKTRGQQVTLSCSPISGHRSVSWYQQTPGQGLQFLFEYFSETQRNKGNFPGRFSGRQFSNSRSEMNVSTLELGDSALYLCASTGPENSPLHFGNGTRLTVT.

The chain recombines TRBV5-1 with TRBJ2-1, with D possibly matching TRBD2 (7 bases). The CDR3 is 18 residues long. Per germline, CDR1 SGHRS and CDR2 YFSETQ. The V end lost 4 bases, the J end lost 12 bases, and 32 bases lay between the germline ends. CDR3 amino acids: CASSPQGRTAGETGRQFF. CDR3 coding DNA: TGCGCCAGCAGCCCGCAGGGGCGGACCGCGGGGGAGACAGGTAGGCAGTTCTTC.

The sample holds a few counts of this clone. The chain has TRBV5-1 and TRBJ2-7; maybe TRBD2 (5 bases). V lost 3 bases to trimming and J lost 1 base, with 20 bases between them. CDR1 is SGHRS and CDR2 is YFSETQ in the germline V gene. This CDR3 contains 17 residues. CDR3 nucleotide sequence: TGCGCCAGCAGCTCCGCTCCGAGTGGCCGCGGGTCCTACGAGCAGTACTTC. Its protein product is CASSSAPSGRGSYEQYF.

This chain links TRBV19 with TRBJ1-2, with 8 bases lining up with TRBD1. V lost 1 base to trimming and J lost 8 bases; unmatched junction nucleotides: 9. Germline V CDR1 and CDR2: LNHDA, SQIVND (reference sequence). CDR3 length: 15 residues. CDR3 nucleotides: TGTGCCAGTAGTATAGTTGGACAGGGAACTGAAGGCTACACCTTC. This gives the protein CASSIVGQGTEGYTF.

The chain links TRBV9 to TRBJ1-2; TRBD1 matches 9 bases. CDR3 length: 15 residues. Germline V gives CDR1 SGDLS, CDR2 YYNGEE. Trimming cost V 3 bases and J 7 bases; bases outside gene matches: 10. The CDR3 DNA reads as TGTGCCAGCAGCGAGGAGGGGACAGGGCTGGGTGGCTACACCTTC. Amino acids: CASSEEGTGLGGYTF.

The chain is built from TRBV21-1 and TRBJ1-2. TRBV21-1 is a listed pseudogene. CDR3 length equals 16 residues. The CDR3 here is CASSLLKLGYSYGYTF. The DNA of the CDR3 is TGTGCCAGCAGCCTCCTCAAGCTGGGGTATTCATATGGCTACACCTTC.

The V gene is TRBV20-1, the J gene TRBJ2-1; D not resolved. Trimming left V 7 bases short and J 3 bases short, with 7 bases between. The CDR3 covers 11 residues. Per germline, CDR1 DFQATT and CDR2 SNEGSKA (reference sequence). The CDR3 DNA sequence: TGCAGTGTTCATATCTACAATGAGCAGTTCTTC. This sequence encodes CSVHIYNEQFF.

The chain joins TRBV7-2 to TRBJ2-6; possibly TRBD1 or TRBD2 for D (5 bases each). V was pared by 1 base and J by 4 bases, with 11 bases between. The CDR3 is made up of 16 amino acids. Germline V gives CDR1 SGHTA, CDR2 FQGNSA. The CDR3 region is CASSLGSGAGANVLTF. Written as DNA, the CDR3 is TGTGCCAGCAGCTTAGGATCCGGGGCGGGGGCCAACGTCCTGACTTTC.

This clone has only a few counts. This chain links TRBV7-6 with TRBJ2-1; D may be TRBD2 (6 bases). V lost 5 bases to trimming and J lost 10 bases, with 15 bases between them. CDR3 length: 13 residues. CDR1 and CDR2 (germline): SGHVS, FNYEAQ. The CDR3 spells CASSVRGAREQFF. The CDR3 nucleotides are TGTGCCAGCAGCGTTCGCGGGGCGAGGGAGCAGTTCTTC. Full variable domain (rest looked up from reference TRBV7-6 and TRBJ2-1): GAGVSQSPRYKVTKRGQDVALRCDPISGHVSLYWYRQALGQGPEFLTYFNYEAQQDKSGLPNDRFSAERPEGSISTLTIQRTEQRDSAMYRCASSVRGAREQFFGPGTRLTVL.